This TCR beta chain was found in a study of vaccination effects on CD4 cells after COVID-19. TCRdb's copy holds only in-frame clones and misses some; the assay was immunoSEQ multiplex PCR. The sample holds roughly 60,000 clones, about 69% seen once. CDR3 length: 15 residues. Trimming shortened V by 7 bases and J by 1 base, and 18 bases separated the two germline ends. Looked up from germline, CDR1 is SGDLS and CDR2 is YYNGEE. In the case of this clone: Its antigen is currently unknown.

CD4+ T cells were isolated after 10 days of culture. The person had PCR-confirmed SARS-CoV-2 infection between March and December 2020. The specimen comprised CD4+ T cells from PBMCs cultured without peptide, sampled before COVID-19 vaccination. The rearrangement uses TRBV9 and TRBJ2-7; D is possibly TRBD2 (7 bases). The receptor's source is a human donor who had a prior SARS-CoV-2 infection. The CDR3 sequence is CASPRRGPRSYEQYF. The CDR3 DNA follows: TGTGCCAGCCCGAGGCGGGGGCCCAGGTCCTACGAGCAGTACTTC.